This T cell receptor (beta chain) was sequenced for a study of blood T cell repertoires in COVID-19. Across the whole study: COVID-19 samples from acute and convalescent phases originated in the United States, Italy and Spain. Sample material is recorded as cDNA or gDNA derived from T cells, B-cell-depleted T cells, or PBMCs.

The germline CDR1 and CDR2 sequences are MNHEY and SVGAGI. The V and J ends lost 10 bases and 8 bases, in that order; junction bases with no gene match: 10. The length of the CDR3 is 13 residues. As originally analysed: Amplification of reference gene primers provided the estimated nucleated cell counts. Libraries were prepared by immunoSEQ multiplex PCR; TCRdb keeps only in-frame clonotypes and omits some of them. V and J calls and clone size are given by that table; D and trimming were obtained from the DNA. The table records approximately 64,000 clones, over 65% of them present only once. The chain joins TRBV6-5 to TRBJ1-2; 10 positions match TRBD1. This clonotype was obtained from a woman in her 70s with acute or convalescent COVID-19. The sample was peripheral blood. This CDR3 reads CAIRGTGERGYTF. For the CDR3, the DNA is TGTGCCATTCGAGGGACAGGGGAGAGGGGCTACACCTTC.